These 10 T cell receptor beta chains share one sample of origin, sequenced in a study of immune evolution from preneoplasia to lung adenocarcinoma. Repertoires were generated with immunoSEQ multiplex PCR, while TCRdb's copy carries only in-frame clones and drops some. The table lists a few thousand clones, 80% to 85% of them singletons. Specimen: FFPE normal lung tissue adjacent to the tumor. The receptors were sampled from a person aged 50-70 years with lung adenocarcinoma.

This chain joins TRBV7-2 and TRBJ2-5; 11 nucleotides match TRBD2. The CDR3 has 15 residues. Germline V lookup: CDR1 SGHTA, CDR2 FQGNSA. J was trimmed by 3 bases and V by 4 bases; bases with no gene match: 4. CDR3 bases: TGTGCCAGCAGCTACCTAGCGGGGGGTAAAGAGACCCAGTACTTC. Encoded protein: CASSYLAGGKETQYF.

This chain joins TRBV7-6 and TRBJ1-5; D not certain. V gave up 5 bases and J gave up 2 bases, with 7 bases separating them. Looked up from germline, CDR1 is SGHVS and CDR2 is FNYEAQ. The CDR3 sequence is 13 residues long. The CDR3 nucleotides are TGTGCCAGCAGCACGGACGGCAATCAGCCCCAGCATTTT. Amino acids: CASSTDGNQPQHF.

This chain uses TRBV28 with TRBJ1-5; D remains unclear. Germline CDR1 MDHEN, CDR2 SYDVKM. This CDR3 is 11 amino acids long. Trimming took off 3 bases at V and 4 bases at J, with 1 base between the two ends. CDR3 DNA sequence: TGTGCCAGCAGTTTTAATCAGCCCCAGCATTTT. Its protein product is CASSFNQPQHF.

The chain couples TRBV9 to TRBJ2-7, with D unresolved. The CDR3 is 16 amino acids. Trimming pared 0 bases from V and 6 bases from J, leaving 19 bases between. Germline CDR1 is SGDLS and CDR2 is YYNGEE. This chain's CDR3 is CASSVGLDPRLSEQYF. DNA for the CDR3: TGTGCCAGCAGCGTAGGGCTGGACCCGCGTCTATCCGAGCAGTACTTC.

The J gene is TRBJ2-7, the V gene TRBV30; no reliable D call. The CDR3 is made up of 13 amino acids. Germline V CDR1 and CDR2: GTSNPN, SVGIG (reference sequence). Trimming pared 5 bases from V and 0 bases from J, leaving 11 bases between. The CDR3 coding sequence is TGTGCCTGGTTTCCCTCAAGCTCCTACGAGCAGTACTTC. Its protein product is CAWFPSSSYEQYF.

V usage is TRBV6-6 and J usage is TRBJ2-7; 7 bases are a match to TRBD2. From germline, CDR1 is MNHNY and CDR2 SVGAGI (reference sequence). This CDR3 comprises 15 residues. Trimming at V came to 5 bases and at J to 0 bases, leaving 7 bases not matched to a gene. For the CDR3, the DNA is TGTGCCAGCAGTACACGACTAGCCATCTCCTACGAGCAGTACTTC. It specifies CASSTRLAISYEQYF.

The rearrangement joins TRBV19 to TRBJ1-2; a weak D match, TRBD1 (5 bases). CDR1 is LNHDA, CDR2 SQIVND, per germline (reference sequence). The CDR3 loop spans 15 amino acids. With 2 bases removed from V and 5 bases from J, the gap between germline ends came to 15 bases. CDR3 DNA: TGTGCCAGTAGTATATCAAAAACAGGTTTATATGGCTACACCTTC. Translating it yields CASSISKTGLYGYTF.

The chain links TRBV5-1 to TRBJ2-2, with 8 bases lining up with TRBD1. V trimming: 4 bases; J trimming: 3 bases; junction bases outside the gene matches: 8. CDR1 is SGHRS, CDR2 YFSETQ, per germline. There are 16 residues in the CDR3. The CDR3 nucleotides read TGCGCCAGCAGCAAGGACAGGGTTGTCGACACCGGGGAGCTGTTTTTT. Protein sequence: CASSKDRVVDTGELFF.

This clone was found once. J is TRBJ1-2 and V is TRBV28; D uncertain. The V gene lost 9 bases and the J gene lost 2 bases, with 13 bases spanning the gap. CDR3 length: 13 amino acids. Per germline, CDR1 MDHEN and CDR2 SYDVKM. The CDR3 sequence is CASGRGLNYGYTF. In DNA, the CDR3 is TGTGCCAGTGGGAGAGGGCTGAACTATGGCTACACCTTC.

The CDR3 bases are TGTGCCAGCAGCTTAGACAGGAAACTGAACACCGGGGAGCTGTTTTTT. This encodes CASSLDRKLNTGELFF. This chain connects TRBV13 to TRBJ2-2, with D possibly being TRBD1 (5 bases). Trimming stripped 1 base from V and 1 base from J, with 10 bases between. Looked up from germline, CDR1 is PRHDT and CDR2 is FYEKMQ (reference sequence). This CDR3 has 16 residues.